The 24 T cell receptor beta chains below were found in one sample sequenced in a study of regulatory T cells in long-lasting Graves disease. HTBI primers from iRepertoire and Arm-PCR of CDR3 regions yielded the TCR beta libraries. TCRdb passed the multiplex PCR reads through MiXCR, listing each CDR3 protein once. The repertoire holds 400,000 to 600,000 distinct CDR3 sequences, with 20% to 25% as singletons. Time point meaning: persistent/refractory GD, antithyroid drugs over 5 years with positive TRAb. Researchers made the TCR library from RNA that was extracted from PBMCs. The sequences come from peripheral blood mononuclear cells (PBMCs), collected when the disease was refractory, from a patient treated with antithyroid drugs. The origin of the receptors is a female donor with Graves disease.

This clonotype was counted many times. The chain has TRBV28 and TRBJ2-7, with 9 bases that match TRBD2. The CDR3 runs to 14 residues. Per germline, CDR1 MDHEN and CDR2 SYDVKM. Trimming cost V 3 bases and J 4 bases; bases outside gene matches: 4. CDR3 coding DNA: TGTGCCAGCAGTTTTAGACTAGCGGCTTACGAGCAGTACTTC. This gives the protein CASSFRLAAYEQYF.

This clonotype was seen repeatedly, ten times or more. The CDR3 DNA reads as TGTGCCAGCAAGGAAGGGGACGAGCAGTACTTC. It yields the protein CASKEGDEQYF. The chain combines TRBV2 with TRBJ2-7; a possible D gene is TRBD1 (5 bases). Trimming removed 7 bases from V and 5 bases from J, with 9 bases in between. CDR3 length: 11 residues. Germline V gene data show CDR1 as SNHLY and CDR2 as FYNNEI.

This clonotype was picked up a small number of times. In DNA form, the CDR3 reads TGTGCCAGCAGCCACCTCGGACTAGCGGGAGACTACGAGCAGTACTTC. This codes for CASSHLGLAGDYEQYF. V and J are TRBV13 and TRBJ2-7, with TRBD2 identical over 13 bases. The CDR3 runs 16 residues. V was pared by 5 bases and J by 3 bases, with 7 bases of the junction left unmatched. Germline CDR1 PRHDT, CDR2 FYEKMQ (reference sequence). Combining the CDR3 with reference TRBV13 and TRBJ2-7 gives the whole variable domain AAGVIQSPRHLIKEKRETATLKCYPIPRHDTVYWYQQGPGQDPQFLISFYEKMQSDKGSIPDRFSAQQFSDYHSELNMSSLELGDSALYFCASSHLGLAGDYEQYFGPGTRLTVT.

The chain is built from TRBV10-3 and TRBJ1-4; 8 bases map to TRBD1. The CDR3 spans 16 residues. Germline assignment: CDR1 ENHRY and CDR2 SYGVKD. J gave up 3 bases and V 3 bases, and 6 bases lay outside the gene matches. This CDR3 reads CAISDGRGHANEKLFF. CDR3 sequence (DNA): TGTGCCATCAGTGATGGCAGGGGGCATGCTAATGAAAAACTGTTTTTT.

This clonotype was counted between two and nine times. As DNA, the CDR3 is TGTGCCACCAGTGACCCCGACCCCGCCCCCGGCGAGCAGTACTTC. Protein product: CATSDPDPAPGEQYF. V and J are TRBV24-1 and TRBJ2-7; D not certain. V lost 4 bases, J lost 6 bases, and 18 bases lay in between. The CDR3 runs to 15 residues. CDR1 is KGHDR and CDR2 is SFDVKD in the germline V gene.

The chain recombines TRBV5-1 with TRBJ2-3, with 9 bases that match TRBD1. The CDR3 runs 16 residues. Germline V gene lookup returns CDR1 SGHRS and CDR2 YFSETQ. V trimming: 0 bases; J trimming: 5 bases; junction bases outside the gene matches: 7. CDR3 DNA: TGCGCCAGCAGCTTGGCGGGACAGGGCGGAGGAGATACGCAGTATTTT. It specifies CASSLAGQGGGDTQYF.

This clonotype has at least ten counts. V is TRBV6-1 and J is TRBJ2-5; 8 bases fit TRBD1. The CDR3 loop spans 14 amino acids. In germline, CDR1 is MNHNS, CDR2 SASEGT. J gave up 5 bases and V 5 bases, and 7 bases lay outside the gene matches. The DNA of the CDR3 is TGTGCCAGCAGTCACGGACAGGGCGGGGAGACCCAGTACTTC. This translates into CASSHGQGGETQYF.

The gene calls are TRBV20-1 and TRBJ1-1; 9 bases fit TRBD1. Germline CDR1 and CDR2: DFQATT and SNEGSKA (reference sequence). The CDR3 sequence is 15 residues long. J lost 0 bases, V lost 1 base, and 3 bases had no gene match. For the CDR3, the DNA is TGCAGTGCTAGAGGTTACAGGGGGCTGAACACTGAAGCTTTCTTT. Translating gives CSARGYRGLNTEAFF.

Concerning this clonotype: One end of the junction is discordant with germline, which a read error may explain. This chain uses TRBV7-6 with TRBJ2-4, with D tentatively TRBD1 or TRBD2 (6 bases each). This CDR3 comprises 14 residues. Germline V gene lookup returns CDR1 SGHVS and CDR2 FNYEAQ. The CDR3 loop reads CASSLMGGTDIQHF. Written as DNA, the CDR3 is TGTGCCAGCAGCTTAATGGGGGGCACGGACATTCAGCACTTC.

This clonotype appeared many times. This rearrangement joins TRBV24-1 to TRBJ2-5; 7 nucleotides align to TRBD2. This CDR3 region has 13 residues. J lost 5 bases, V lost 12 bases, and 11 bases had no gene match. Germline CDR1 reads KGHDR; CDR2 reads SFDVKD. CDR3 sequence: CAVSRVGGETQYF. The CDR3 nucleotides read TGTGCCGTCTCTAGGGTGGGAGGGGAGACCCAGTACTTC.

This clonotype was seen more than once but under ten times. The chain joins TRBV7-2 to TRBJ2-2, with D uncertain. Trimming removed 0 bases at V and 5 bases at J, with 10 bases between. This CDR3 region has 15 residues. Germline CDR1 SGHTA, CDR2 FQGNSA. Written as DNA, the CDR3 is TGTGCCAGCAGCTTAGCTTCAGCCCAAACCGGGGAGCTGTTTTTT. Its translation: CASSLASAQTGELFF.

This clonotype occurred a few times. The chain couples TRBV19 to TRBJ2-7; 8 nucleotides agree with TRBD2. V trimming: 4 bases; J trimming: 3 bases; junction bases outside the gene matches: 11. The CDR3 is made up of 16 amino acids. Looked up from germline, CDR1 is LNHDA and CDR2 is SQIVND (reference sequence). The CDR3 reads CASSSRSSGPFYEQYF. CDR3 bases: TGTGCCAGTAGTAGTAGGTCTAGCGGGCCCTTCTACGAGCAGTACTTC.

J is TRBJ1-2 and V is TRBV10-3, with a weak D call TRBD1 (5 bases). The CDR3 consists of 13 residues. From germline, CDR1 is ENHRY and CDR2 SYGVKD. The V end lost 3 bases, the J end lost 4 bases, and 9 bases lay between the germline ends. CDR3 sequence (DNA): TGTGCCATCAGTGAAGGGGTTGGCTATGGCTACACCTTC. This encodes CAISEGVGYGYTF.

The V call is TRBV7-6, the J call TRBJ1-6; D not certain. This CDR3 has 13 residues. V was pared by 6 bases and J by 9 bases, with 12 bases between. CDR1 is SGHVS, CDR2 FNYEAQ, per germline. The CDR3 sequence: CASSRVNGSPLHF. The CDR3 DNA is TGTGCCAGCAGTAGGGTTAATGGTTCACCCCTCCACTTT.

The chain couples TRBV12-3 or TRBV12-4 to TRBJ1-2; D not resolved. This CDR3 has 11 amino acids. V was clipped by 6 bases and J by 8 bases, with 10 bases between them. CDR3: CASRSLGGYTF. CDR3 bases: TGTGCCAGCAGGTCCCTCGGGGGCTACACCTTC.

V gene TRBV9 combines with J gene TRBJ2-7, with D tentatively TRBD1 (6 bases). Germline V gives CDR1 SGDLS, CDR2 YYNGEE. The V end lost 3 bases, the J end lost 6 bases, and 7 bases lay between the germline ends. CDR3 length: 11 amino acids. In DNA, the CDR3 is TGTGCCAGCAGCGCAGGGGTCGAGCAGTACTTC. Its translation: CASSAGVEQYF. Together with reference TRBV9 and TRBJ2-7, the CDR3 gives the full variable domain: DSGVTQTPKHLITATGQRVTLRCSPRSGDLSVYWYQQSLDQGLQFLIQYYNGEERAKGNILERFSAQQFPDLHSELNLSSLELGDSALYFCASSAGVEQYFGPGTRLTVT.

This clonotype turned up a few times. J is TRBJ2-7 and V is TRBV11-3, with D tentatively TRBD2 (5 bases). Trimming cost V 7 bases and J 5 bases, with 15 bases left between them. CDR3 length: 13 residues. Germline CDR1 and CDR2: SGHNT and YENEEA. In DNA, the CDR3 is TGTGCCAGCATAGGTGGGAGCAGAGACGAGCAGTACTTC. Protein: CASIGGSRDEQYF.

With respect to this clonotype: Just one base apart from a much larger clone, this may be a read error. The chain combines TRBV15 with TRBJ2-5; TRBD1 matches 7 bases. CDR1 LNHNV and CDR2 YYDKDF come from the germline V gene (reference sequence). The CDR3 has 18 amino acids. CDR3 in amino acids: CATSGDFLETGSFETQYF. CDR3 coding DNA: TGTGCCACCAGCGGAGATTTTCTTGAGACAGGGAGTTTCGAGACCCAGTACTTC.

This clonotype occurred many times. V is TRBV11-3 and J is TRBJ2-5; the match to TRBD2 covers 13 bases. CDR1 SGHNT and CDR2 YENEEA come from the germline V gene. V lost 5 bases and J lost 4; bases outside the gene matches: 10. CDR3 size: 17 residues. CDR3 nucleotides: TGTGCCAGCAGCAAGGGGGTACTAGCGGGAGGGCCAGAGACCCAGTACTTC. Translated, it gives CASSKGVLAGGPETQYF.

This clonotype was observed many times. The rearrangement uses TRBV19 and TRBJ1-4, with TRBD1 identical over 7 bases. V lost 5 bases and J lost 3; bases outside the gene matches: 6. The CDR3 has 15 residues. In germline, CDR1 is LNHDA, CDR2 SQIVND (reference sequence). The CDR3 DNA reads as TGTGCCAGTAGTTCCCGGGACAGTCCTAATGAAAAACTGTTTTTT. It translates to CASSSRDSPNEKLFF.

The chain joins TRBV2 to TRBJ2-1, with 8 nucleotides matching TRBD1. CDR3 length: 17 residues. Trimming cost V 4 bases and J 9 bases; bases outside gene matches: 17. The germline gives CDR1 SNHLY, CDR2 FYNNEI. CDR3 bases: TGTGCCAGCAGTGCCGAATGGGACAGGCGCCTGTTTGGTGAGCAGTTCTTC. Translation: CASSAEWDRRLFGEQFF.

The table lists this clonotype with many counts. This chain uses TRBV2 with TRBJ2-7; 7 bases agree with TRBD2. CDR1 and CDR2 (germline): SNHLY, FYNNEI. With 8 bases clipped from V and 2 bases from J, the junction kept 6 bases outside the gene matches. The CDR3 is 13 amino acids. CDR3 nucleotides: TGTGCCAGCGGAAGCGGGGAGACCTACGAGCAGTACTTC. It encodes CASGSGETYEQYF.

In its sample, this clonotype was seen a few times. V and J are TRBV7-8 and TRBJ2-7; no reliable D call. This CDR3 is 15 amino acids long. Germline-derived CDR1 and CDR2 are SGHVS and FQNEAQ. V was trimmed by 0 bases and J by 3 bases, leaving 12 bases between them. The CDR3 DNA is TGTGCCAGCAGCTTAGCGCGCGGCGGCAACTACGAGCAGTACTTC. Translating it yields CASSLARGGNYEQYF.

Ten or more counts support this clonotype. The chain is built from TRBV27 and TRBJ2-7; 10 bases match TRBD2. Germline CDR1 reads MNHEY; CDR2 reads SMNVEV (reference sequence). The trim removed 7 bases at V and 4 bases at J, leaving 13 bases unmatched. There are 16 residues in the CDR3. This chain's CDR3 is CASKAGRGSGRYEQYF. Here the CDR3 DNA reads TGTGCCAGCAAGGCCGGACGGGGTAGCGGGAGGTACGAGCAGTACTTC.